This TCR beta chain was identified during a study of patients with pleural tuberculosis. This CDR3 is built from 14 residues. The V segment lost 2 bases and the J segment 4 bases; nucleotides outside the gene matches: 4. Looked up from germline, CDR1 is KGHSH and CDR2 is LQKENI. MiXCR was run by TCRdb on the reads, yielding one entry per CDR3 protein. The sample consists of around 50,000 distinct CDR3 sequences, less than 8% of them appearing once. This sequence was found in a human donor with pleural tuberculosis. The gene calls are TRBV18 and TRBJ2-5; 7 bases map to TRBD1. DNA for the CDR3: TGTGCCAGCTCACCAAGGGACAGAGGAGAGACCCAGTACTTC. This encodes CASSPRDRGETQYF.